The subject of this entry is one T cell receptor (beta chain). The sample belongs to a study of monozygotic twins with inflammatory bowel disease. TCRdb reworked the 5' RACE reads into one entry per CDR3 protein, no DNA. This sample's table reports about 160,000 distinct CDR3 sequences. One blood sample of 2 to 2.5 ml was taken from each donor. The germline gives CDR1 GTSNPN, CDR2 SVGIG (reference sequence). This CDR3 contains 13 residues. The source of this sequence is a human donor with ulcerative colitis or Crohn's disease, or a healthy co-twin of an affected twin (not recorded which). V usage is TRBV30 and J usage is TRBJ1-1; TCRdb's D call of TRBD1 is untestable without DNA. Sample: blood. This chain's CDR3 is CAWRRGQGAEAFF.